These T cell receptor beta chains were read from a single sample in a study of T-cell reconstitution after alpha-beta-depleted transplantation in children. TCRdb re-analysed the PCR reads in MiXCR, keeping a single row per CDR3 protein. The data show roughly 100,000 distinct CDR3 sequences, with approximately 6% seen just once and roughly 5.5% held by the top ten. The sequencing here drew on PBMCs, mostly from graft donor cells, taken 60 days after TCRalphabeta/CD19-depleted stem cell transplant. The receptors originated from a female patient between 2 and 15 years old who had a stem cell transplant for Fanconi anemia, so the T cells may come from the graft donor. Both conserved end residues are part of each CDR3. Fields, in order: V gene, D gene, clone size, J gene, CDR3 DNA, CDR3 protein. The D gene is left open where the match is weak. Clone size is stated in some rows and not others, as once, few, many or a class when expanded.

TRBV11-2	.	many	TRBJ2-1	TGTGCCAGCAGCTTAGACGGCTGGAGCTCCTACAATGAGCAGTTCTTC	CASSLDGWSSYNEQFF
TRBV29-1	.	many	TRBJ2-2	TGCAGCGTTGATCTTTATACCGGGGAGCTGTTTTTT	CSVDLYTGELFF
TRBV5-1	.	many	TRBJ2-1	TGCGCCAGCAGGGACCCATTAGCAGGGGATGAGCAGTTCTTC	CASRDPLAGDEQFF
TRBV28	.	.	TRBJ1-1	TGTGCCAGCAGCCCGGGACGGACCCTCCCGGGGGAAGCTTTCTTT	CASSPGRTLPGEAFF
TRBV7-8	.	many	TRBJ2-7	TGTGCCAGCAGCTTAGTAGGTGGAGGGATGAGCTCCGAGCAGTACTTC	CASSLVGGGMSSEQYF
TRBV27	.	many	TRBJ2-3	TGTGCCAGCCAATGGGGCGGTACAGATACGCAGTATTTT	CASQWGGTDTQYF
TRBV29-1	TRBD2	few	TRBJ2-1	TGCAGCGGGTGGACTAGCGGGAGGGCCGGTGAGCAGTTCTTC	CSGWTSGRAGEQFF
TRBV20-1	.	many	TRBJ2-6	TGCAGTGCCCTGAGAAGTTTCTCTGGGGCCAACGTCCTGACTTTC	CSALRSFSGANVLTF
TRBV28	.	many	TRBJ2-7	TGTGCCAGCAGCGCCCGTAGTTTCTCCTACGAGCAGTACTTC	CASSARSFSYEQYF
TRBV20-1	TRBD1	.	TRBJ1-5	TGCAGTGCCATCGGGACAGTAAATCAGCCCCAGCATTTT	CSAIGTVNQPQHF
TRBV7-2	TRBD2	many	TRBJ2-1	TGTGCCAGCAGCTTAGATCTAGCGGGAGCTTTGTCGTTCTTC	CASSLDLAGALSFF
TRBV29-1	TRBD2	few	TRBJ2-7	TGCAGCGTTGCCGGGACTAGCGGGGGGTACGAGCAGTACTTC	CSVAGTSGGYEQYF
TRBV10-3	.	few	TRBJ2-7	TGTGCCATCAGGTGGTCCTGGAGGTCCTACGAGCAGTACTTC	CAIRWSWRSYEQYF
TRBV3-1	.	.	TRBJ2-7	TGTGCCAGTAGGGCAGGGGCCTACGAGCAGTACTTC	CASRAGAYEQYF
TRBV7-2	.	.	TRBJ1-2	TGTGCCAGCAGCTTCCCGGGACCGAACTATGGCTACACCTTC	CASSFPGPNYGYTF
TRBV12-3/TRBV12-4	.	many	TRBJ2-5	TGTGCCAGCAGTTTCTCAGCCGGGCTCGGGGCCCAGTACTTC	CASSFSAGLGAQYF
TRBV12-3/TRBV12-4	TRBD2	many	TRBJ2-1	TGTGCCAGCAGTTTTGTCACCGGGACTAGCCTCAATGAGCAGTTCTTC	CASSFVTGTSLNEQFF
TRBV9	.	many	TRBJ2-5	TGTGCCAGCAGCGTAACAGGAGGGGAGACCCAGTACTTC	CASSVTGGETQYF
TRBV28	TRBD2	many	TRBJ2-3	TGTGCCAGCAGTTTTGAGGATAGCGGGAGCAGGGATACGCAGTATTTT	CASSFEDSGSRDTQYF
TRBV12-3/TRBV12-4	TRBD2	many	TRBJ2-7	TGTGCCAGCAGTTTTGAGGGACTAGCGGGGCCCTACGAGCAGTACTTC	CASSFEGLAGPYEQYF
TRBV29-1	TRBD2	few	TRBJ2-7	TGCAGCGTTGAAGTCGCGGGAGGGCCAGGTGTCGCCTACGAGCAGTACTTC	CSVEVAGGPGVAYEQYF
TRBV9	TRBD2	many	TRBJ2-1	TGTGCCAGCAGCGCCGGGACTAGCGGGGCTAGCTCCTACAATGAGCAGTTCTTC	CASSAGTSGASSYNEQFF
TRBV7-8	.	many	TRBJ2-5	TGTGCCAGCAGCTTAAGGATGGACGCTAGGAGTAGCCAAGAGACCCAGTACTTC	CASSLRMDARSSQETQYF